This T cell receptor beta chain was captured by sequencing in a study of monozygotic twins with inflammatory bowel disease. Making each TCR library took approximately 3,400 ng of total RNA. After re-calling the 5' RACE reads, TCRdb lists one entry per CDR3 protein, DNA absent. The repertoire shows over 350,000 distinct CDR3 sequences; the top ten hold 2.6%. Germline lookup yields CDR1 SGHTA and CDR2 FQGNSA. This CDR3 contains 15 residues. The gene calls are TRBV7-2 and TRBJ2-3; TCRdb outputs TRBD2, but without DNA this stays unchecked. Material for sequencing was blood. This sequence originates from a human donor with ulcerative colitis or Crohn's disease, or a healthy co-twin of an affected twin (not recorded which). The CDR3 sequence is CASRRGDWSTDTQYF.